This T cell receptor beta chain originates from a study of blood T cells in healthy people across ages. Then a second PCR, running about 6 to 12 cycles, was carried out with a sample-barcoded 5' primer and a J-beta primer mix. Using its own MiXCR run on the 5' RACE reads, TCRdb lists one record per CDR3 protein. Of about 780,000 distinct CDR3 sequences listed, around a quarter are singletons. Germline V gene sequence: CDR1 SEHNR, CDR2 FQNEAQ (reference sequence). This CDR3 is built from 13 residues. The trim removed 5 bases at V and 8 bases at J, leaving 8 bases unmatched. This clonotype was seen more than once but under ten times. A further study also used this sample, focusing on T cells of mothers and their children.

The chain joins TRBV7-9 to TRBJ1-2; 7 nucleotides line up with TRBD1. The clonotype was recovered from a boy younger than 18 in good health. The sequencing sample was made of blood. The CDR3 DNA is TGTGCCAGCAGCCCTCGGGACAGTTGGGGCTACACCTTC. Protein sequence: CASSPRDSWGYTF.